The 21 T cell receptor beta chains reported below all come from one sample, sequenced in a study of OX40 agonist ivuxolimab in advanced cancers. Here immunoSEQ multiplex PCR was the method, and the copy in TCRdb shows in-frame clones only, minus some. The sample consists of 68,000 or so clones, approximately 90% of them appearing once. The sample consisted of CD4+ or CD8+ T cells sorted from blood, taken in a trial of the OX40 agonist ivuxolimab. The receptor source for this set is an adult with an advanced solid tumor such as melanoma, head and neck, liver or kidney cancer.

V gene TRBV18 combines with J gene TRBJ2-2; no reliable D call. Per germline, CDR1 KGHSH and CDR2 LQKENI. CDR3 size: 13 residues. V was clipped by 1 base and J by 6 bases, with 6 bases between them. CDR3 nucleotides: TGTGCCAGCTCACCACGGAATCCCGGGGAGCTGTTTTTT. Protein: CASSPRNPGELFF.

This chain links TRBV6-1 with TRBJ2-5; TRBD2 is a possible D gene (5 bases). CDR1 is MNHNS and CDR2 is SASEGT in the germline V gene. This CDR3 has 13 residues. Deletions cut 10 bases from V and 5 bases from J, with 17 bases between. The CDR3 nucleotides are TGTGCCACCGGGTGGAGCGGTGGGGAGACCCAGTACTTC. It encodes CATGWSGGETQYF.

The chain combines TRBV5-1 with TRBJ2-7; 7 nucleotides agree with TRBD2. Germline trimming cut 4 bases from V and 1 base from J; bases unmatched to any gene: 5. Germline assignment: CDR1 SGHRS and CDR2 YFSETQ. The CDR3 runs to 14 residues. The DNA of the CDR3 is TGCGCCAGCAGCCCGAGCGGGGAATCCTACGAGCAGTACTTC. Its protein is CASSPSGESYEQYF.

The gene calls are TRBV30 and TRBJ2-1; D is unresolved. The CDR3 spans 15 residues. Per germline, CDR1 GTSNPN and CDR2 SVGIG (reference sequence). The V gene lost 3 bases and the J gene lost 8 bases, with 20 bases spanning the gap. In nucleotides, the CDR3 is TGTGCCTGGAGATTACAACTTGGTGGTGCGGATGAGCAGTTCTTC. Its translation is CAWRLQLGGADEQFF.

The rearrangement uses TRBV6-1 and TRBJ1-4; D may be TRBD1 (5 bases). Deletions cut 6 bases from V and 0 bases from J, with 11 bases between. The CDR3 loop spans 15 amino acids. CDR1 is MNHNS, CDR2 SASEGT, per germline. CDR3 protein: CASRDRGATNEKLFF. CDR3 sequence (DNA): TGTGCCAGCAGAGATAGAGGGGCAACTAATGAAAAACTGTTTTTT.

The chain joins TRBV18 to TRBJ1-2; D perhaps matches TRBD1 (6 bases). CDR3 length: 14 residues. With 3 bases removed from V and 0 bases from J, the gap between germline ends came to 8 bases. Germline CDR1 and CDR2: KGHSH and LQKENI. The CDR3 reads CASSPRTANYGYTF. In nucleotides, the CDR3 is TGTGCCAGCTCACCGCGGACAGCTAACTATGGCTACACCTTC. Full variable domain (missing parts from reference TRBV18 and TRBJ1-2): NAGVMQNPRHLVRRRGQEARLRCSPMKGHSHVYWYRQLPEEGLKFMVYLQKENIIDESGMPKERFSAEFPKEGPSILRIQQVVRGDSAAYFCASSPRTANYGYTFGSGTRLTVV.

The chain links TRBV7-9 to TRBJ2-5; the D is unclear. The CDR3 is 13 residues long. The ends were cut back, 5 bases at V and 5 bases at J, with 12 bases in the middle. In germline, CDR1 is SEHNR, CDR2 FQNEAQ (reference sequence). This chain's CDR3 is CASSPRTGETQYF. The CDR3 DNA follows: TGTGCCAGCAGCCCGCGGACGGGTGAGACCCAGTACTTC.

This clone appeared a few times. The V call is TRBV2, the J call TRBJ1-1; unclear D gene. The V gene lost 5 bases and the J gene lost 3 bases, with 7 bases spanning the gap. The CDR3 has 12 residues. Germline loops: CDR1 SNHLY, CDR2 FYNNEI. The CDR3: CASSRDYTEAFF. CDR3 sequence (DNA): TGTGCCAGCAGTCGTGACTACACTGAAGCTTTCTTT.

V and J are TRBV28 and TRBJ2-7; D may be TRBD1 or TRBD2 (6 bases each). The germline V gene has CDR1 MDHEN and CDR2 SYDVKM. This CDR3 is 14 amino acids long. V dropped 4 bases and J dropped 6 bases, with 16 bases sitting between them. The CDR3 DNA reads TGTGCCAGCAGTTCACACCCCCCGGGGGCCGAGCAGTACTTC. This gives the protein CASSSHPPGAEQYF.

The chain links TRBV5-1 to TRBJ2-5, with 9 bases fitting TRBD2. From germline, CDR1 is SGHRS and CDR2 YFSETQ. V trimming: 7 bases; J trimming: 2 bases; junction bases outside the gene matches: 6. The CDR3 is made up of 14 amino acids. Here the CDR3 reads CASGGSGGQETQYF. CDR3 nucleotide sequence: TGCGCCAGCGGGGGTAGCGGGGGACAAGAGACCCAGTACTTC.

On this clone: The junction differs from germline at one of its ends, possibly a read error. The gene calls are TRBV7-8 and TRBJ1-6; 7 bases align to TRBD1. CDR3 length: 14 amino acids. CDR1 is SGHVS, CDR2 FQNEAQ, per germline. The CDR3, as DNA: TGTGCCAGCACCTTAACAGGGGAAAATTCACCCCTCCACTTT. This translates into CASTLTGENSPLHF.

The chain uses TRBV27 and TRBJ2-1, with D unresolved. The CDR3 contains 15 residues. Germline V gene sequence: CDR1 MNHEY, CDR2 SMNVEV (reference sequence). Between the trimmed V and J ends, which lost 6 bases and 5 bases, there was a span of 17 bases. CDR3 coding DNA: TGTGCCAGCAGAGACTCGCCGCCCCTACACAATGAGCAGTTCTTC. Protein: CASRDSPPLHNEQFF.

V gene TRBV6-1 combines with J gene TRBJ2-5; TRBD2 is a possible D gene (5 bases). Germline CDR1 reads MNHNS; CDR2 reads SASEGT. V shed 8 bases and J shed 4 bases, with 17 bases lying between them. The CDR3 runs 14 residues. The CDR3 sequence is CASQPGEGGETQYF. The CDR3 bases are TGTGCCAGCCAGCCAGGCGAGGGTGGAGAGACCCAGTACTTC.

This clone is a singleton in its sample. The rearrangement links TRBV16 to TRBJ2-7, with a tentative D call TRBD1 (5 bases). CDR3 length: 14 residues. Germline CDR1 and CDR2: KGHSY and FQNENV. V lost 3 bases and J lost 1, with 10 bases in between. Here the CDR3 reads CASSQTVLSYEQYF. The CDR3 coding sequence is TGTGCCAGCAGCCAGACAGTTTTATCCTACGAGCAGTACTTC.

J is TRBJ2-1 and V is TRBV7-3; TRBD2 matches at 7 bases. CDR3 length: 14 amino acids. In germline, CDR1 is SGHTA, CDR2 FQGTGA. Trimming removed 5 bases from V and 2 bases from J; junction bases left unmatched: 3. CDR3 sequence (DNA): TGTGCCAGCAGCACCGGGACTACCTACAATGAGCAGTTCTTC. This gives the protein CASSTGTTYNEQFF.

The V call is TRBV11-2, the J call TRBJ2-2; no clear D gene. Trimming left V 2 bases short and J 1 base short, with 5 bases between. This CDR3 has 14 amino acids. CDR1 is SGHAT and CDR2 is FQNNGV in the germline V gene. Written as DNA, the CDR3 is TGTGCCAGCAGCTTACTCCAGAACACCGGGGAGCTGTTTTTT. Protein product: CASSLLQNTGELFF.

V is TRBV5-4 and J is TRBJ2-5, with 8 nucleotides matching TRBD1. TRBJ2-7 explains the end of the DNA better; the J call may be wrong. Germline V gene sequence: CDR1 SGHNT, CDR2 YYREEE (reference sequence). CDR3 length: 15 amino acids. CDR3 DNA: TGTGCCAGCAGCCCCCAGACAGGGGAATACGCCGAGCAGTACTTC. It yields the protein CASSPQTGEYAEQYF.

V usage is TRBV6-6 and J usage is TRBJ1-1, with TRBD1 as a possible D gene (5 bases). This CDR3 is built from 14 residues. V lost 2 bases and J lost 2, with 9 bases in between. In germline, CDR1 is MNHNY, CDR2 SVGAGI (reference sequence). In DNA form, the CDR3 reads TGTGCCAGCAGTTACGGGGGAGTCAACACTGAAGCTTTCTTT. Translated: CASSYGGVNTEAFF.

The J gene is TRBJ2-7, the V gene TRBV7-2, with D tentatively TRBD1 (6 bases). Trimming took off 5 bases at V and 1 base at J, with 15 bases between the two ends. The CDR3 is 15 residues long. Per the germline V gene, CDR1 is SGHTA and CDR2 is FQGNSA. Here the CDR3 reads CASSIRQVTSYEQYF. The CDR3 bases are TGTGCCAGCAGCATAAGACAGGTCACTTCCTACGAGCAGTACTTC.

V gene TRBV10-3 combines with J gene TRBJ2-3; D possibly corresponds to TRBD2 (7 bases). Trimming cost V 6 bases and J 6 bases, with 25 bases left between them. CDR1 and CDR2 from the germline V gene are ENHRY and SYGVKD. The CDR3 has 17 residues. The CDR3: CAISGVGGAVSRDTQYF. CDR3 in DNA: TGTGCCATCAGCGGCGTAGGGGGGGCAGTGAGTAGGGATACGCAGTATTTT.

The chain has TRBV5-4 and TRBJ2-2; TRBD2 aligns across 11 bases. CDR3 length equals 17 residues. V shed 6 bases and J 7 bases; nucleotides not matched to a gene: 14. Germline lookup yields CDR1 SGHNT and CDR2 YYREEE (reference sequence). As DNA, the CDR3 is TGTGCCAGCAACTACCAACTAGCGGGAGCCGATGTCGGGGAGCTGTTTTTT. This encodes CASNYQLAGADVGELFF. The whole variable domain, remainder taken from reference TRBV5-4 and TRBJ2-2, is ETGVTQSPTHLIKTRGQQVTLRCSSQSGHNTVSWYQQALGQGPQFIFQYYREEENGRGNFPPRFSGLQFPNYSSELNVNALELDDSALYLCASNYQLAGADVGELFFGEGSRLTVL.